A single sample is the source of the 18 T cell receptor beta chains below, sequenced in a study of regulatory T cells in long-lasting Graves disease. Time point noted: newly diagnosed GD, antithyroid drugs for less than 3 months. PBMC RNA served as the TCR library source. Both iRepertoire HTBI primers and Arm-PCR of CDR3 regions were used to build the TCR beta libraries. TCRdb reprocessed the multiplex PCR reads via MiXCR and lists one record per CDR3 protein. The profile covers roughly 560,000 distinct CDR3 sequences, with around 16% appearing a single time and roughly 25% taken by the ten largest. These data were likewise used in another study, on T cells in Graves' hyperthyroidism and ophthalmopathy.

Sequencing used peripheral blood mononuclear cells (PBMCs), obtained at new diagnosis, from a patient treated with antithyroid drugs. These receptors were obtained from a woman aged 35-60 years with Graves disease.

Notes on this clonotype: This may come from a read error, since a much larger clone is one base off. For the CDR3, the DNA is TGCAGAGCCCTCTCGAGAGAGACCCAGTACTTC. Translated, it gives CRALSRETQYF. The chain carries TRBV20-1 and TRBJ2-5; D remains unclear. The CDR3 contains 11 residues. CDR1 and CDR2 from the germline V gene are DFQATT and SNEGSKA (reference sequence).

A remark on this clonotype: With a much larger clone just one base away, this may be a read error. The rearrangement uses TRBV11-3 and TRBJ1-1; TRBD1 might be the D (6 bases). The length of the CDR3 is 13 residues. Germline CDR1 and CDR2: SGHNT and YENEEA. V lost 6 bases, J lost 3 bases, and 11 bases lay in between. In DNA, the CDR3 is TGTGCCAGCAGATCTCGACAGGACACTGAAGCTTTCTTT. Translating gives CASRSRQDTEAFF.

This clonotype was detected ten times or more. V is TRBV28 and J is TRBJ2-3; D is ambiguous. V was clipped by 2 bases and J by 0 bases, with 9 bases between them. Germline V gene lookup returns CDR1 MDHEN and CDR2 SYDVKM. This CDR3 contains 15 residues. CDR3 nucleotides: TGTGCCAGCAGTTTAGGCAACCCTAGCACAGATACGCAGTATTTT. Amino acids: CASSLGNPSTDTQYF.

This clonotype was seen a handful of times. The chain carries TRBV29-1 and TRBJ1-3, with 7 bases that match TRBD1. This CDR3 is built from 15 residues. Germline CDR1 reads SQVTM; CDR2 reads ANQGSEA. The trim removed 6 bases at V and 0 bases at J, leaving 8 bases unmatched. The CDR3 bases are TGCAGCGTGAAGGGGGCGACTGGCTCTGGAAACACCATATATTTT. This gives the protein CSVKGATGSGNTIYF.

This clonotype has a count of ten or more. The CDR3 protein is CASSYRTGGSETQYF. CDR3 nucleotides: TGTGCCAGCAGTTACAGGACAGGGGGTAGTGAGACCCAGTACTTC. The rearrangement links TRBV6-5 to TRBJ2-5; 10 positions match TRBD1. Looked up from germline, CDR1 is MNHEY and CDR2 is SVGAGI. J lost 5 bases, V lost 2 bases, and 5 bases had no gene match. The length of the CDR3 is 15 residues.

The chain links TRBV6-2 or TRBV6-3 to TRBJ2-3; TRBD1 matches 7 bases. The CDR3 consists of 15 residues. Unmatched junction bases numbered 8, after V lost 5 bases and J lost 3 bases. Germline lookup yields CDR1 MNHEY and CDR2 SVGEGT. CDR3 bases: TGTGCCAGCAGTCCCCCCCGACAGGGAACAGATACGCAGTATTTT. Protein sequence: CASSPPRQGTDTQYF.

Written as DNA, the CDR3 is TGTGCCAGCAGCCTTTTCGGACTTACCGGGGAGCTGTTTTTT. Its protein is CASSLFGLTGELFF. This chain connects TRBV7-2 to TRBJ2-2, with D perhaps TRBD2 (5 bases). Trimming took off 5 bases at V and 5 bases at J, with 12 bases between the two ends. Germline loops: CDR1 SGHTA, CDR2 FQGNSA. The CDR3 has 14 amino acids.

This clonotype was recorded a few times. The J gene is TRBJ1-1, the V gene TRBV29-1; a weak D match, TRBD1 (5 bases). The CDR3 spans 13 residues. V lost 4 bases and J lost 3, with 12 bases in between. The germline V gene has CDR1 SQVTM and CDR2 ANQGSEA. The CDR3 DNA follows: TGCAGCGTTGCGGCGGGGGGGGACACTGAAGCTTTCTTT. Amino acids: CSVAAGGDTEAFF.

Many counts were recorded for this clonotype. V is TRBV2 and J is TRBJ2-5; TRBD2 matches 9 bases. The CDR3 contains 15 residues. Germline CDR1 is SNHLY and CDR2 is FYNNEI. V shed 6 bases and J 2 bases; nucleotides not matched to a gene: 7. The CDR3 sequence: CASSALRGGQETQYF. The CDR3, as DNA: TGTGCCAGCAGCGCCCTGCGGGGGGGACAAGAGACCCAGTACTTC.

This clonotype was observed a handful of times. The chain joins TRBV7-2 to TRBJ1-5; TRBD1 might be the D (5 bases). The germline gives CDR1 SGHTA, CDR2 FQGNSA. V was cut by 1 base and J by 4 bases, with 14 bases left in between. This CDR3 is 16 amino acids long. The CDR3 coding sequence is TGTGCCAGCAGCTTAGGTGATGGGGGGTGGAATCAGCCCCAGCATTTT. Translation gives CASSLGDGGWNQPQHF.

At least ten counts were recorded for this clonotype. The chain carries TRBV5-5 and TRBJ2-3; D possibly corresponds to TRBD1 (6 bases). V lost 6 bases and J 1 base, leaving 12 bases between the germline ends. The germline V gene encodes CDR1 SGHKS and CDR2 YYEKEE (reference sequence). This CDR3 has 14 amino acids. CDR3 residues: CASTIGGGTDTQYF. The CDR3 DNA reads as TGTGCCAGCACTATAGGGGGTGGCACAGATACGCAGTATTTT. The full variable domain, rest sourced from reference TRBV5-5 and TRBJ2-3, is DAGVTQSPTHLIKTRGQQVTLRCSPISGHKSVSWYQQVLGQGPQFIFQYYEKEERGRGNFPDRFSARQFPNYSSELNVNALLLGDSALYLCASTIGGGTDTQYFGPGTRLTVL.

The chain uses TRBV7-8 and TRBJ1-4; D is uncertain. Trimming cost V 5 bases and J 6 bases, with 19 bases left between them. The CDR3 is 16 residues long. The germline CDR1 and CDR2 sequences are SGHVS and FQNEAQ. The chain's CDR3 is CASSPELGITYEKLFF. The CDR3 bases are TGTGCCAGCAGCCCAGAGTTAGGAATAACATATGAAAAACTGTTTTTT.

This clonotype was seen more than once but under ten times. CDR3 nucleotides: TGTGCCACCAGCAGTGACCGGGCTAAAGAGACCCAGTACTTC. It codes for CATSSDRAKETQYF. The chain employs TRBV15 and TRBJ2-5; no clear D gene. The germline V gene encodes CDR1 LNHNV and CDR2 YYDKDF (reference sequence). The CDR3 consists of 14 residues. V was pared by 3 bases and J by 3 bases, with 11 bases between.

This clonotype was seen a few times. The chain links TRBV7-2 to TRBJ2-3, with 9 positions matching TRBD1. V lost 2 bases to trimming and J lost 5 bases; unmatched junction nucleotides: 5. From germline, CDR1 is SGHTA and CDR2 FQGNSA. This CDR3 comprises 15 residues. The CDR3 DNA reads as TGTGCCAGCAGCTTATCCGGGACAGGGAGAGATACGCAGTATTTT. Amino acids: CASSLSGTGRDTQYF.

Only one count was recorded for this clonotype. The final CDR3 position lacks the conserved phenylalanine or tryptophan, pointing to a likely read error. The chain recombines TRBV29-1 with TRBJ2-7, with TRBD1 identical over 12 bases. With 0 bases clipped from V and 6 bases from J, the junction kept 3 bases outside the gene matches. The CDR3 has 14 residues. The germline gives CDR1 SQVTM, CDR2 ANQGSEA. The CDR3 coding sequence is TGCAGCGTTGAAGATCCGGGACAGGGGGCCGAGCAGTACCTC. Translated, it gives CSVEDPGQGAEQYL.

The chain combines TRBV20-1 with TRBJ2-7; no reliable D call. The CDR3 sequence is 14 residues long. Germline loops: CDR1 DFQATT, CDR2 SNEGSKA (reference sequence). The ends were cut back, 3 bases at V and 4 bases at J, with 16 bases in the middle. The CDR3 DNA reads TGCAGTGCTAGGGACCCGCTCGGTCCGTACGAGCAGTACTTC. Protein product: CSARDPLGPYEQYF.

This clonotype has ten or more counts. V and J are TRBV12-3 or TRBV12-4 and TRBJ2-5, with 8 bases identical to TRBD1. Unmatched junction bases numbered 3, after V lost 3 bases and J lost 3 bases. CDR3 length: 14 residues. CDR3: CASSFDRGKETQYF. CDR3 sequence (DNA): TGTGCCAGCAGTTTTGACAGGGGCAAAGAGACCCAGTACTTC.

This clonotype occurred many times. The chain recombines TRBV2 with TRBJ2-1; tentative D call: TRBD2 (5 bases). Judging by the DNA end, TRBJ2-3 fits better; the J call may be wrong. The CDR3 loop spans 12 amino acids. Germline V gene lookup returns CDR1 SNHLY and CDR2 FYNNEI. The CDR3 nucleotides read TGTGCCAGCGATAGCGCCCCAGATACGCAGTATTTT. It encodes CASDSAPDTQYF.